Sequencing of this T cell receptor beta chain was carried out in a study of Ad26.COV2.S vaccination and SARS-CoV-2 variants. Looking at the study overall: The vaccine Ad26.COV2.S was put into the muscle once, or twice with 56 days between.

Treatment given: about 20 received Ad26.COV2.S at low or high dose, single or two shots; a few received placebo; per-sample allocation not given. At day 63 after the first vaccine or placebo injection, samples were drawn. Boston provided a donor who was an adult aged 18-55 years. As for this clone: Its antigen remains unidentified. This sample includes further DNA sequences coding for the same CDR3.

V lost 0 bases to trimming and J lost 4 bases, with 4 bases between them. CDR3 length: 12 residues. Study-level results: Vaccinees showed greater spike-specific TCR breadth than placebo recipients. Responses of T cells in total may have been underestimated by the TCR breadth and depth analyses.

This table comes from immunoSEQ multiplex PCR, and its TCRdb copy is limited to in-frame clones, with some not included. The table has around 370,000 clones, 70% to 90% seen once; the top ten hold 2.5% to 3.5%. The receptor's source is a person aged 18 to 65 who received the Ad26.COV2.S COVID-19 vaccine or a placebo. Specimen: peripheral blood, collected in a trial of Ad26.COV2.S vaccine versus placebo. The chain uses TRBV12-3 or TRBV12-4 and TRBJ2-7; D unclear. CDR3 sequence reads: CASSLARYEQYF. The CDR3 nucleotides are TGTGCCAGCAGTTTAGCGCGTTACGAGCAGTACTTC.